This entry lists 21 T cell receptor beta chains sequenced from one sample in a study of T cells expressing NK-cell markers. No DNA is given; TCRdb re-called the 5' RACE reads and lists each CDR3 protein once. The sample table includes 150,000 or so distinct CDR3 sequences. Material for sequencing was blood T cells: a sorted CD56 or NKG2C T cell subset, CD4+ or CD8+ T cells, or bulk PBMC T cells (not recorded which). These receptors were obtained from a woman between 50 and 59 years old in good health.

This chain uses TRBV7-9 with TRBJ2-1; without DNA, the TCRdb call of TRBD2 cannot be checked. Germline CDR1 is SEHNR and CDR2 is FQNEAQ (reference sequence). The CDR3 totals 15 residues. The CDR3 sequence is CASSRITSGNNEQFF.

This chain uses TRBV27 with TRBJ2-3. Germline V lookup: CDR1 MNHEY, CDR2 SMNVEV (reference sequence). The CDR3 loop spans 15 amino acids. CDR3 sequence reads: CASSLFGTNTDTQYF.

This chain uses TRBV12-3 or TRBV12-4 with TRBJ1-3. This CDR3 region has 12 residues. CDR3 loop: CACGDSGNTIYF.

This rearrangement joins TRBV20-1 to TRBJ2-1; without DNA, the TCRdb call of TRBD2 cannot be checked. Per germline, CDR1 DFQATT and CDR2 SNEGSKA (reference sequence). This CDR3 is 17 amino acids long. The CDR3 sequence: CSAGRLAESSSYNEQFF.

The chain's CDR3 is CASSSYLQTGKGEQYF. V usage is TRBV27 and J usage is TRBJ2-7; as DNA is missing, the TRBD1 call by TCRdb cannot be tested. CDR3 length: 16 residues. Looked up from germline, CDR1 is MNHEY and CDR2 is SMNVEV (reference sequence).

The V call is TRBV20-1, the J call TRBJ2-7; as DNA is missing, the TRBD1 call by TCRdb cannot be tested. Germline CDR1 reads DFQATT; CDR2 reads SNEGSKA (reference sequence). CDR3 length: 17 amino acids. The CDR3 region is CSARGSMGGIHHYEQYF.

This rearrangement joins TRBV6-5 to TRBJ2-1. Germline CDR1 reads MNHEY; CDR2 reads SVGAGI. The CDR3 is 15 amino acids. The CDR3 protein is CASSYSGIPYNEQFF.

The CDR3 reads CASGFQAAGSTDTQYF. The V and J genes are TRBV6-6 and TRBJ2-3; TCRdb picks TRBD2, but there is no DNA to check that call. CDR3 length: 16 residues. Looked up from germline, CDR1 is MNHNY and CDR2 is SVGAGI (reference sequence).

This rearrangement joins TRBV20-1 to TRBJ2-1. Germline-derived CDR1 and CDR2 are DFQATT and SNEGSKA (reference sequence). The CDR3 is made up of 15 amino acids. This CDR3 is CSARDDGVQYNEQFF.

This rearrangement joins TRBV13 to TRBJ2-7; TCRdb gives TRBD2 as the D gene, but with no DNA this cannot be confirmed. Looked up from germline, CDR1 is PRHDT and CDR2 is FYEKMQ (reference sequence). The length of the CDR3 is 15 residues. The CDR3 sequence: CASSLKAGGGDEQYF.

The V gene is TRBV29-1, the J gene TRBJ2-3; the D call of TRBD1 rests on TCRdb alone, since no DNA is present to check it. Germline V CDR1 and CDR2: SQVTM, ANQGSEA. The CDR3 loop spans 13 amino acids. This CDR3 is CSATGVSTDTQYF.

The V gene is TRBV27, the J gene TRBJ2-3; the D gene TCRdb calls, TRBD1, cannot be checked with no DNA. This CDR3 region has 15 residues. Germline V gene lookup returns CDR1 MNHEY and CDR2 SMNVEV (reference sequence). The chain's CDR3 is CASSLATGGPDTQYF.

The CDR3 is CASSLLPGGETQYF. The chain carries TRBV27 and TRBJ2-5; TCRdb's D gene call, TRBD1, goes unchecked for lack of DNA. The CDR3 runs 14 residues. The V gene's germline CDR1 is MNHEY and CDR2 SMNVEV (reference sequence).

The chain joins TRBV5-1 to TRBJ1-5; the TCRdb D gene call, TRBD1, has no DNA to confirm it. From germline, CDR1 is SGHRS and CDR2 YFSETQ. The CDR3 is 15 residues long. The CDR3 sequence is CASSFRGAPNQPQHF.

The chain is built from TRBV20-1 and TRBJ2-1; TCRdb gives TRBD2 as the D gene, but with no DNA this cannot be confirmed. CDR1 and CDR2 (germline): DFQATT, SNEGSKA (reference sequence). The length of the CDR3 is 20 residues. This chain's CDR3 is CSATEIPGLAGWASYNEQFF.

The chain couples TRBV5-1 to TRBJ2-7. The germline V gene encodes CDR1 SGHRS and CDR2 YFSETQ. CDR3 length: 11 residues. CDR3 residues: CASSPGEEQYF.

V is TRBV21-1 and J is TRBJ2-1; TCRdb gives TRBD1 as the D gene, but with no DNA this cannot be confirmed. TRBV21-1 is reported as a pseudogene. CDR3 length equals 17 residues. CDR3 sequence: CASSKAVQGRGNNEQFF.

This rearrangement joins TRBV20-1 to TRBJ1-6; TCRdb's D call of TRBD1 is untestable without DNA. This CDR3 is 18 amino acids long. Germline V CDR1 and CDR2: DFQATT, SNEGSKA (reference sequence). CDR3 protein: CSAREASRTDRFRSPLHF.

The rearrangement links TRBV6-5 to TRBJ2-5; TCRdb proposes TRBD1, but this gene call is untestable without DNA. The germline gives CDR1 MNHEY, CDR2 SVGAGI. The CDR3 is 14 residues long. The chain's CDR3 is CASSLYTNGETQYF.

V usage is TRBV19 and J usage is TRBJ1-4. Looked up from germline, CDR1 is LNHDA and CDR2 is SQIVND (reference sequence). The length of the CDR3 is 14 residues. The CDR3 region is CASLDARFNEKLFF.

J is TRBJ2-7 and V is TRBV27; TCRdb gives TRBD1 as the D gene, but with no DNA this cannot be confirmed. The CDR3 is 12 residues long. Germline V gene lookup returns CDR1 MNHEY and CDR2 SMNVEV (reference sequence). The CDR3 loop reads CASRPPGDEQYF.